Presented here are 24 T cell receptor beta chains from one specimen sequenced in a study of cytomegalovirus exposure and HLA in healthy donors. The PCR had 60 Vbeta and 13 Jbeta primers. TCRdb keeps only in-frame clones here, not all; method: immunoSEQ multiplex PCR. This sample contains roughly 72,000 clones. Sequencing was carried out using PBMCs. All receptors come from a young man in good health and CMV-seropositive.

The rearrangement uses TRBV11-2 and TRBJ2-2, with TRBD2 matching 7 bases. Germline loops: CDR1 SGHAT, CDR2 FQNNGV. Trimming removed 3 bases from V and 1 base from J; junction bases left unmatched: 2. The CDR3 covers 15 residues. The CDR3 nucleotides are TGTGCCAGCAGCTTTTCGGGAGGGAACACCGGGGAGCTGTTTTTT. Its protein product is CASSFSGGNTGELFF.

The chain carries TRBV7-2 and TRBJ1-2; D remains ambiguous. Trimming cost V 1 base and J 4 bases, with 10 bases left between them. The V gene's germline CDR1 is SGHTA and CDR2 FQGNSA. The CDR3 consists of 14 residues. The CDR3 loop reads CASSLVRTPYGYTF. The DNA of the CDR3 is TGTGCCAGCAGCTTAGTCCGGACTCCCTATGGCTACACCTTC.

The V and J genes are TRBV7-8 and TRBJ1-5, with TRBD1 identical over 7 bases. Trimming at V came to 3 bases and at J to 7 bases, leaving 6 bases not matched to a gene. The CDR3 is 14 amino acids. Germline V CDR1 and CDR2: SGHVS, FQNEAQ. The CDR3 protein is CASSLSTGQQPQHF. Here the CDR3 DNA reads TGTGCCAGCAGCTTGTCGACAGGGCAGCAGCCCCAGCATTTT. Filled out from reference TRBV7-8 and TRBJ1-5, the complete variable domain reads GAGVSQSPRYKVAKRGQDVALRCDPISGHVSLFWYQQALGQGPEFLTYFQNEAQLDKSGLPSDRFFAERPEGSVSTLKIQRTQQEDSAVYLCASSLSTGQQPQHFGDGTRLSIL.

The chain recombines TRBV19 with TRBJ2-7; perhaps TRBD2 as D (6 bases). CDR3 length: 13 amino acids. The V gene's germline CDR1 is LNHDA and CDR2 SQIVND (reference sequence). V dropped 5 bases and J dropped 2 bases, with 10 bases sitting between them. In nucleotides, the CDR3 is TGTGCCAGTAGTGGGGGGTCCCCCTACGAGCAGTACTTC. Translated: CASSGGSPYEQYF.

The V call is TRBV28, the J call TRBJ1-4, with 10 bases matching TRBD1. Germline V gives CDR1 MDHEN, CDR2 SYDVKM. The trim removed 5 bases at V and 7 bases at J, leaving 10 bases unmatched. The CDR3 has 16 amino acids. The CDR3 DNA reads TGTGCCAGCAGTCCCCTGGGACAGGGGCTGGGTGAAAAACTGTTTTTT. It translates to CASSPLGQGLGEKLFF.

V gene TRBV30 combines with J gene TRBJ1-5, with 8 bases fitting TRBD1. Trimming took 4 bases from V and 7 from J; bases not matched to a gene: 6. The CDR3 sequence is 13 residues long. The germline V gene encodes CDR1 GTSNPN and CDR2 SVGIG (reference sequence). The CDR3 DNA follows: TGTGCCTGGAAAGGACAGGGAGGCCAGCCCCAGCATTTT. Amino acids: CAWKGQGGQPQHF.

The chain couples TRBV5-1 to TRBJ2-1; 13 bases fit TRBD2. Germline V gene data show CDR1 as SGHRS and CDR2 as YFSETQ. The CDR3 spans 15 residues. Trimming cost V 2 bases and J 9 bases; bases outside gene matches: 5. The CDR3 coding sequence is TGCGCCAGCAGCTTCGGACTAGCGGGAGAGGTTGAGCAGTTCTTC. As protein: CASSFGLAGEVEQFF.

The chain has TRBV18 and TRBJ1-1; D is unresolved. The V end was cut by 2 bases, the J end by 3 bases, with 10 bases between. The CDR3 has 14 amino acids. The germline CDR1 and CDR2 sequences are KGHSH and LQKENI. The CDR3 loop is CASSPSGRDTEAFF. CDR3 sequence (DNA): TGTGCCAGCTCACCAAGTGGGAGGGACACTGAAGCTTTCTTT. The complete variable domain, with remaining parts taken from reference TRBV18 and TRBJ1-1, reads NAGVMQNPRHLVRRRGQEARLRCSPMKGHSHVYWYRQLPEEGLKFMVYLQKENIIDESGMPKERFSAEFPKEGPSILRIQQVVRGDSAAYFCASSPSGRDTEAFFGQGTRLTVV.

Comment on this clone: This same CDR3 is encoded by further DNA sequences in the sample. The chain combines TRBV18 with TRBJ1-5; D gene ambiguous. The germline gives CDR1 KGHSH, CDR2 LQKENI. Trimming left V 3 bases short and J 5 bases short, with 14 bases between. This CDR3 has 15 residues. DNA of the CDR3: TGTGCCAGCTCACCTACAATTGCATTGGATCAGCCCCAGCATTTT. Protein product: CASSPTIALDQPQHF.

The J gene is TRBJ2-3, the V gene TRBV15, with 8 bases that match TRBD2. With V trimmed by 5 bases and J by 1 base, 5 bases remained unmatched. The CDR3 totals 15 residues. The germline CDR1 and CDR2 sequences are LNHNV and YYDKDF (reference sequence). Here the CDR3 DNA reads TGTGCCACCAGCCTGGGGCGGGAGGGCACAGATACGCAGTATTTT. Its translation is CATSLGREGTDTQYF.

The chain is built from TRBV7-9 and TRBJ2-4; maybe TRBD1 (6 bases). The CDR3 is 18 residues long. Per the germline V gene, CDR1 is SEHNR and CDR2 is FQNEAQ (reference sequence). Trimming stripped 1 base from V and 0 bases from J, with 16 bases between. Here the CDR3 reads CASSLGTAHSLAKNIQYF. CDR3 DNA sequence: TGTGCCAGCAGCTTAGGGACAGCTCATTCACTAGCCAAAAACATTCAGTACTTC.

V usage is TRBV7-6 and J usage is TRBJ1-4; D not certain. There are 15 residues in the CDR3. Trimming took 2 bases from V and 2 from J, leaving 9 bases between them. Germline CDR1 SGHVS, CDR2 FNYEAQ. CDR3 amino acids: CASSLLTGTNEKLFF. The CDR3 DNA reads as TGTGCCAGCAGCTTATTGACGGGGACTAATGAAAAACTGTTTTTT.

This chain links TRBV5-5 with TRBJ2-7; 7 bases match TRBD1. V dropped 0 bases and J dropped 4; count of bases not matched to a gene: 7. The CDR3 spans 15 residues. CDR1 SGHKS and CDR2 YYEKEE come from the germline V gene (reference sequence). CDR3 sequence (DNA): TGTGCCAGCAGCTTGGAGACAGGGCGGATGTACGAGCAGTACTTC. Translating gives CASSLETGRMYEQYF. Based on the CDR3 plus reference TRBV5-5 and TRBJ2-7, the full variable domain is DAGVTQSPTHLIKTRGQQVTLRCSPISGHKSVSWYQQVLGQGPQFIFQYYEKEERGRGNFPDRFSARQFPNYSSELNVNALLLGDSALYLCASSLETGRMYEQYFGPGTRLTVT.

CDR3 sequence: CASSEVAEGYEQYF. The CDR3 DNA reads TGTGCCAGCAGTGAAGTAGCGGAGGGGTACGAGCAGTACTTC. The gene calls are TRBV6-1 and TRBJ2-7; perhaps TRBD2 as D (6 bases). The V and J ends lost 1 base and 4 bases respectively, with 11 bases between them. This CDR3 has 14 amino acids. Germline loops: CDR1 MNHNS, CDR2 SASEGT.

The genes are TRBV7-9 and TRBJ1-1; D is possibly TRBD1 (6 bases). Trimming removed 5 bases from V and 2 bases from J, with 12 bases in between. The CDR3 extends over 14 amino acids. Germline CDR1 and CDR2: SEHNR and FQNEAQ (reference sequence). The CDR3 DNA reads as TGTGCCAGCAGCCAAACAGGGCCCAACACTGAAGCTTTCTTT. Translated, it gives CASSQTGPNTEAFF.

The rearrangement uses TRBV2 and TRBJ1-6; D call uncertain. The length of the CDR3 is 15 residues. The V end was cut by 6 bases, the J end by 10 bases, with 19 bases between. CDR1 is SNHLY, CDR2 FYNNEI, per germline. The CDR3 is CASRPEMNLVSPLHF. The CDR3 nucleotides are TGTGCCAGCAGGCCCGAAATGAACCTAGTATCACCCCTCCACTTT.

The chain links TRBV6-4 to TRBJ2-3; 8 nucleotides align to TRBD1. Germline CDR1 and CDR2: MRHNA and SNTAGT. Trimming took 3 bases from V and 3 from J; bases not matched to a gene: 5. The CDR3 totals 15 residues. The CDR3 loop is CASSEAGGSTDTQYF. CDR3 nucleotide sequence: TGTGCCAGCAGTGAGGCAGGGGGCAGTACAGATACGCAGTATTTT.

V usage is TRBV7-6 and J usage is TRBJ1-2; tentatively, D is TRBD1 (5 bases). The V gene's germline CDR1 is SGHVS and CDR2 FNYEAQ. V was trimmed by 3 bases and J by 10 bases, leaving 12 bases between them. There are 12 residues in the CDR3. CDR3 in DNA: TGTGCCAGCAGCTTGTGGCAGGGTGACTACACCTTC. Amino acid sequence: CASSLWQGDYTF. Full variable domain (rest looked up from reference TRBV7-6 and TRBJ1-2): GAGVSQSPRYKVTKRGQDVALRCDPISGHVSLYWYRQALGQGPEFLTYFNYEAQQDKSGLPNDRFSAERPEGSISTLTIQRTEQRDSAMYRCASSLWQGDYTFGSGTRLTVV.

The chain has TRBV9 and TRBJ2-5; weak D call: TRBD2 (7 bases). Trimming shortened V by 0 bases and J by 4 bases, and 13 bases separated the two germline ends. The CDR3 is made up of 15 amino acids. Germline values: CDR1 SGDLS, CDR2 YYNGEE. CDR3 amino acids: CASSVAGGRVETQYF. As DNA, the CDR3 is TGTGCCAGCAGCGTAGCGGGGGGCCGGGTAGAGACCCAGTACTTC. Using reference TRBV9 and TRBJ2-5 for the parts outside the CDR3, the full variable domain is DSGVTQTPKHLITATGQRVTLRCSPRSGDLSVYWYQQSLDQGLQFLIQYYNGEERAKGNILERFSAQQFPDLHSELNLSSLELGDSALYFCASSVAGGRVETQYFGPGTRLLVL.

The V and J genes are TRBV6-5 and TRBJ2-5; TRBD1 matches 7 bases. The V gene's germline CDR1 is MNHEY and CDR2 SVGAGI. Trimming took 4 bases from V and 5 from J; bases not matched to a gene: 7. The CDR3 has 14 amino acids. CDR3 DNA sequence: TGTGCCAGCAGTTTCGGGACAGTCGGGGAGACCCAGTACTTC. Translating gives CASSFGTVGETQYF.

The chain recombines TRBV2 with TRBJ1-1, with a possible D match to TRBD1 (5 bases). V was shortened by 5 bases and J by 0 bases, with 10 bases between the two germline ends. The CDR3 covers 14 residues. Looked up from germline, CDR1 is SNHLY and CDR2 is FYNNEI. The CDR3 DNA sequence: TGTGCCAGCAGTCCGGACACCTTGAACACTGAAGCTTTCTTT. It translates to CASSPDTLNTEAFF.

The CDR3 loop is CASSEAREDTIYF. CDR3 DNA sequence: TGTGCCAGCAGTGAGGCCCGTGAGGACACCATATATTTT. The rearrangement links TRBV2 to TRBJ1-3, with D unclear. This CDR3 is 13 amino acids long. Germline assignment: CDR1 SNHLY and CDR2 FYNNEI. V lost 3 bases and J 8 bases, leaving 11 bases between the germline ends.

J is TRBJ1-4 and V is TRBV4-1; 7 bases match TRBD1. This CDR3 comprises 16 residues. The V segment lost 4 bases and the J segment 6 bases; nucleotides outside the gene matches: 11. The germline V gene has CDR1 MGHRA and CDR2 YSYEKL. This CDR3 reads CASSPGQAVIYEKLFF. In nucleotides, the CDR3 is TGCGCCAGCAGCCCAGGACAGGCGGTAATCTATGAAAAACTGTTTTTT.

The chain carries TRBV5-4 and TRBJ2-2; TRBD2 matches at 12 bases. This CDR3 is built from 16 residues. CDR1 and CDR2 (germline): SGHNT, YYREEE (reference sequence). The trim removed 2 bases at V and 7 bases at J, leaving 6 bases unmatched. DNA of the CDR3: TGTGCCAGCAGCTTTGGACTAGCGGGATCGGACGGGGAGCTGTTTTTT. This encodes CASSFGLAGSDGELFF.